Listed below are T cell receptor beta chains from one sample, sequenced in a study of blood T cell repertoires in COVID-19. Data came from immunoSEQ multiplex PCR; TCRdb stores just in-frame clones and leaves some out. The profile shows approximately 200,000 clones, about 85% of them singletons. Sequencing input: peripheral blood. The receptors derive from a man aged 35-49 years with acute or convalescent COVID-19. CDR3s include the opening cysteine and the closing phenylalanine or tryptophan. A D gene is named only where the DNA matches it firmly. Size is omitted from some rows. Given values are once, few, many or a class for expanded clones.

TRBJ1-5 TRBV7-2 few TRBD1 CASSPGRQGHQPQHF TGTGCCAGCAGCCCTGGCCGACAGGGGCATCAGCCCCAGCATTTT
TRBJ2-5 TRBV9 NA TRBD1 CASSVERQGKTQYF TGTGCCAGCAGCGTAGAAAGACAGGGGAAGACCCAGTACTTC
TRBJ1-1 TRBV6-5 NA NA CASRGLTEAFF TGTGCCAGCAGGGGCCTCACTGAAGCTTTCTTT
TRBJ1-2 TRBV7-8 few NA CASSRGHETNYGYTF TGTGCCAGCAGCCGTGGACACGAAACTAACTATGGCTACACCTTC
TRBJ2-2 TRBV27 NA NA CASSSLTGELFF TGTGCCAGCAGTTCCTTAACAGGGGAGCTGTTTTTT
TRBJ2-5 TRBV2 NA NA CASSARGETQYF TGTGCCAGCAGTGCTAGGGGAGAGACCCAGTACTTC
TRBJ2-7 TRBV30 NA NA CAWTTGNGVGEQYF TGTGCCTGGACCACCGGGAATGGAGTCGGCGAGCAGTACTTC
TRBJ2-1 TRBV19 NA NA CASSPVGEVGYWEQFF TGTGCCAGTAGCCCCGTGGGGGAGGTTGGATATTGGGAGCAGTTCTTC
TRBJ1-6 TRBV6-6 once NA CASSYSGGARPLHF TGTGCCAGCAGTTACTCGGGGGGGGCAAGGCCCCTCCACTTT
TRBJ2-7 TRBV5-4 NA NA CASSLAAGAYEQYF TGTGCCAGCAGCTTGGCTGCAGGCGCCTACGAGCAGTACTTC
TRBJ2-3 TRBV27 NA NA CASSLQMGGRTDTQYF TGTGCCAGCAGTCTCCAAATGGGGGGACGCACAGATACGCAGTATTTT
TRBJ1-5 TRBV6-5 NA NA CASSSTGLNQPQHF TGTGCTTCATCATCAACAGGCTTAAATCAGCCCCAGCATTTT
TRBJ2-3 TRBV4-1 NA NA CASSQDTGKGTDTQYF TGCGCCAGCAGCCAAGATACAGGGAAGGGAACAGATACGCAGTATTTT
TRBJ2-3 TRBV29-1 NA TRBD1 CSVGTGAPDTQYF TGCAGCGTTGGGACAGGGGCGCCCGATACGCAGTATTTT
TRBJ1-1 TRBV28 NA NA CASPALPPDSKENTEAFF TGTGCCAGCCCTGCCCTTCCCCCGGACAGCAAGGAGAACACTGAAGCTTTCTTT
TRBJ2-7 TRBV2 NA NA CASSKGRVYEQYF TGTGCCAGCTCAAAGGGCAGGGTGTACGAGCAGTACTTC
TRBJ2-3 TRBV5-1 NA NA CASSTRSGADTQYF TGCGCCAGCAGCACCCGATCAGGGGCAGATACGCAGTATTTT
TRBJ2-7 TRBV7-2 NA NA CASRVGGNSYEQYF TGTGCCAGCAGAGTGGGGGGAAACTCCTACGAGCAGTACTTC
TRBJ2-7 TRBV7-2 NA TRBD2 CASSFMTRGGYYEQYF TGTGCCAGCAGCTTTATGACCCGCGGGGGTTACTACGAGCAGTACTTC
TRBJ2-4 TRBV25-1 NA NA CASSVGQRDIQYF TGTGCCAGCAGTGTGGGACAACGGGACATTCAGTACTTC
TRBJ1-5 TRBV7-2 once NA CASSPRSGDQPQHF TGTGCCAGCAGCCCCCGGTCGGGGGACCAGCCCCAGCATTTT